Listed here are 11 T cell receptor beta chains from one sample, sequenced in a study of shared clonotypes between healthy human individuals. TCRdb keeps only in-frame clones here, not all; method: immunoSEQ multiplex PCR. In the table there are 1.5 million to 2.5 million clones, about 95% of which are singletons. Naivety among CD8 cells was defined by CD45RO negativity and positive CCR7 selection, thereby excluding terminally differentiated effector memory CD45RA+ cells. The sample consisted of naive CD8+ T cells sorted from blood. Receptors originate from a man aged 18 to 29 in good health.

The CDR3 is CAWSLRGEDTQYF. CDR3 nucleotides: TGTGCCTGGAGTTTGCGTGGGGAAGATACGCAGTATTTT. The chain joins TRBV30 to TRBJ2-3, with D uncertain. V gave up 2 bases and J gave up 5 bases, with 11 bases separating them. Germline-derived CDR1 and CDR2 are GTSNPN and SVGIG (reference sequence). This CDR3 contains 13 residues.

The chain joins TRBV5-4 to TRBJ1-4, with D hard to call. V shed 3 bases and J shed 6 bases, with 6 bases lying between them. The CDR3 spans 12 residues. Germline CDR1 reads SGHNT; CDR2 reads YYREEE (reference sequence). The CDR3 loop reads CASSSNDEKLFF. CDR3 coding DNA: TGTGCCAGCAGCTCGAATGATGAAAAACTGTTTTTT.

The chain links TRBV27 to TRBJ2-1, with TRBD2 matching 16 bases. The CDR3 extends over 20 amino acids. The V segment lost 1 base and the J segment 9 bases; nucleotides outside the gene matches: 15. Per the germline V gene, CDR1 is MNHEY and CDR2 is SMNVEV (reference sequence). The DNA for the CDR3 is TGTGCCAGCAGTTTATTGCCCTTGGGGACTAGCGGGAGGGGTAGGCCTGAGCAGTTCTTC. This translates into CASSLLPLGTSGRGRPEQFF.

This clone is a singleton in its sample. This chain uses TRBV6-5 with TRBJ1-5, with D unclear. Germline loops: CDR1 MNHEY, CDR2 SVGAGI. The ends were cut back, 6 bases at V and 3 bases at J, with 9 bases in the middle. The CDR3 extends over 13 amino acids. The CDR3 sequence: CASRPGLNQPQHF. CDR3 in DNA: TGTGCCAGCAGACCGGGCCTCAATCAGCCCCAGCATTTT.

The chain recombines TRBV30 with TRBJ1-1; D is unresolved. Germline CDR1 is GTSNPN and CDR2 is SVGIG (reference sequence). CDR3 length: 14 amino acids. Trimming removed 0 bases from V and 0 bases from J, with 8 bases in between. Written as DNA, the CDR3 is TGTGCCTGGAGTGTAGGCGAGGTGAACACTGAAGCTTTCTTT. This translates into CAWSVGEVNTEAFF.

The chain carries TRBV7-9 and TRBJ1-5; D is unresolved. This CDR3 spans 14 amino acids. Per the germline V gene, CDR1 is SEHNR and CDR2 is FQNEAQ (reference sequence). V was trimmed by 5 bases and J by 7 bases, leaving 15 bases between them. The chain's CDR3 is CASSPSREGQPQHF. The CDR3 nucleotides read TGTGCCAGCAGCCCAAGCCGGGAGGGACAGCCCCAGCATTTT.

The rearrangement links TRBV27 to TRBJ2-1; 8 bases fit TRBD2. The CDR3 totals 18 residues. Germline assignment: CDR1 MNHEY and CDR2 SMNVEV (reference sequence). The junction had 14 bases not matched to a gene; V was cut back by 7 bases and J by 0 bases. DNA of the CDR3: TGTGCCAGCACCCCACGTGCTAGCGGGCTGAGCTCCTACAATGAGCAGTTCTTC. Encoded protein: CASTPRASGLSSYNEQFF.

The rearrangement links TRBV7-9 to TRBJ2-7; 7 bases align to TRBD1. The ends lost 4 bases at V and 3 bases at J; junction bases unmatched: 9. The CDR3 length is 15 residues. Germline V lookup: CDR1 SEHNR, CDR2 FQNEAQ (reference sequence). The CDR3 DNA sequence: TGTGCCAGCAGCTCCGAGTGGGACAGTCACTACGAGCAGTACTTC. Translated, it gives CASSSEWDSHYEQYF.

This clone was detected once. This chain connects TRBV5-1 to TRBJ2-7; 12 bases match TRBD1. V gave up 2 bases and J gave up 5 bases; unmatched junction bases: 17. Germline assignment: CDR1 SGHRS and CDR2 YFSETQ. The CDR3 runs to 19 residues. The CDR3 nucleotides are TGCGCCAGCAGCTTATCGCCGGGACAGGGGGCCCTCCTGGGAGACGAGCAGTACTTC. Encoded protein: CASSLSPGQGALLGDEQYF.

The J gene is TRBJ2-7, the V gene TRBV11-2; 7 bases align to TRBD1. CDR1 is SGHAT and CDR2 is FQNNGV in the germline V gene. V lost 5 bases and J lost 4; bases outside the gene matches: 2. The CDR3 contains 12 residues. The DNA of the CDR3 is TGTGCCAGCAGCCAACAGGGGTACGAGCAGTACTTC. Translating gives CASSQQGYEQYF.

The rearrangement joins TRBV25-1 to TRBJ1-2; weak D call: TRBD1 (6 bases). With 1 base removed from V and 8 bases from J, the gap between germline ends came to 14 bases. This CDR3 contains 14 residues. In germline, CDR1 is MGHDK, CDR2 SYGVNS. The CDR3 loop reads CASSEFPGAGGYTF. CDR3 in DNA: TGTGCCAGCAGTGAATTCCCGGGGGCCGGCGGCTACACCTTC.